This T cell receptor (beta chain) derives from a study of beta chain features in type 1 diabetes. Whole-study findings and limits: VDJ junctions sequenced from type 1 diabetes patients showed fewer insertions and more deletions.

Germline-derived CDR1 and CDR2 are SGHTA and FQGTGA. This CDR3 region has 16 residues. The V segment lost 5 bases and the J segment 7 bases; nucleotides outside the gene matches: 11. Over 98% purity was reached by all sorted populations. This clone appeared a few times. Its antigen is currently unknown. As every portion of the isolated RNA was reverse transcribed, the sequencing read expressed TCRB transcripts. Using immunoSEQ multiplex PCR, the repertoire was profiled, and TCRdb retains in-frame clones only, with some absent. The repertoire holds roughly 230,000 clones, with more than 9% as singletons.

This sequence joins TRBV7-3 and TRBJ2-1; 10 positions match TRBD2. The source material was naive CD4+ T cells from blood. The clonotype was recovered from a woman aged 18-29 years in good health. The CDR3 sequence: CASSATSGLPSNEQFF. CDR3 sequence (DNA): TGTGCCAGCAGCGCGACTAGCGGGTTACCTTCGAATGAGCAGTTCTTC.